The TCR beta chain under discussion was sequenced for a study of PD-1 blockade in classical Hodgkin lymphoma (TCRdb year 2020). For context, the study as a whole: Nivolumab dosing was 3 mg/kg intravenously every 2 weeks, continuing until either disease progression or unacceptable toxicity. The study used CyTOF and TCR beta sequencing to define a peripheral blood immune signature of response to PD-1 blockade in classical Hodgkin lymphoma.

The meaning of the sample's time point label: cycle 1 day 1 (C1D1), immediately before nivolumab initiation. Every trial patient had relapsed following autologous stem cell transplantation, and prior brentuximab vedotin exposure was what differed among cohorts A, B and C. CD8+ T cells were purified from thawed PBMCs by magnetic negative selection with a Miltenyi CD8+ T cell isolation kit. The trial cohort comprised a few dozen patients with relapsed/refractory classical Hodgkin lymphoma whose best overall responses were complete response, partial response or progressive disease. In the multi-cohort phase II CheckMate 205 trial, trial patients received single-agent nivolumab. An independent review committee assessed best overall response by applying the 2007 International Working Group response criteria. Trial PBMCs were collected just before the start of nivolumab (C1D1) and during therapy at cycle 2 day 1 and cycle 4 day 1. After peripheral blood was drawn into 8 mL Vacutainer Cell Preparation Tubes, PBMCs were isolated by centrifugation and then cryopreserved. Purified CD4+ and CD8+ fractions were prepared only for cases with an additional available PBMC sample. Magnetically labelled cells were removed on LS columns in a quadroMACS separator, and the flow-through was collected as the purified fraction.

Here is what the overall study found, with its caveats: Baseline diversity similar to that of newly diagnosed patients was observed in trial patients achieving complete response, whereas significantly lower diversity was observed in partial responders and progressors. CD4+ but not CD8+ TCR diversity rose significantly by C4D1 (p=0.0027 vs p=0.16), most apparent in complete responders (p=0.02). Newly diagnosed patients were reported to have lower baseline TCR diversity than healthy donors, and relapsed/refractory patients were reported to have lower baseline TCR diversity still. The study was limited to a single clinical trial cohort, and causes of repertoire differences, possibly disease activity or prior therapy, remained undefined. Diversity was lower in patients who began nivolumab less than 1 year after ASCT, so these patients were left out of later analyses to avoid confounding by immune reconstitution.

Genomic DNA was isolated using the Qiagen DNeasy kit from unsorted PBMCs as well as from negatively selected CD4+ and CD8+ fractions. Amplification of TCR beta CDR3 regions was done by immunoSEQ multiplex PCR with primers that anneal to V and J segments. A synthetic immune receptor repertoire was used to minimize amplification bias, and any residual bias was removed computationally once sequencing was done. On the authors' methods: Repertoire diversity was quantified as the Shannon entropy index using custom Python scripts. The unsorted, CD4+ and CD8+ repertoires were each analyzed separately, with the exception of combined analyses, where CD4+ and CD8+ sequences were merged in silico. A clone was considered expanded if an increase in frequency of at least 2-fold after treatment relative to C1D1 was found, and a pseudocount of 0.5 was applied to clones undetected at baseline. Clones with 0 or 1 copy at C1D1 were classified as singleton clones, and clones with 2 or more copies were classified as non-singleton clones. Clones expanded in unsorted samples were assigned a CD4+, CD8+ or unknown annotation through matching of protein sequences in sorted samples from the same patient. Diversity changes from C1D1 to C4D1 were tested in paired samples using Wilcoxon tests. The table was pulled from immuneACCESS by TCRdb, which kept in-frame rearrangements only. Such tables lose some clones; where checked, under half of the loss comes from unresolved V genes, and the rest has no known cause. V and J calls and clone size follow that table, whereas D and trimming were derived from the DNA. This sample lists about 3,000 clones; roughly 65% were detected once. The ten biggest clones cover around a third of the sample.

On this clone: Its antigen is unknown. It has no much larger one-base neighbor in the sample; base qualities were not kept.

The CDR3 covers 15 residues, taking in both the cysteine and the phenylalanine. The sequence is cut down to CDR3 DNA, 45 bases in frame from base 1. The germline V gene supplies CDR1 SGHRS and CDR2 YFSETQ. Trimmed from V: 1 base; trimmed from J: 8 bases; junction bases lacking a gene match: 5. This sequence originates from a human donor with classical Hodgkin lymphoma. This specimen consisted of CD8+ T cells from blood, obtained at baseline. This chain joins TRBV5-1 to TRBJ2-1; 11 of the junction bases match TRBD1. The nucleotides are TGCGCCAGCAGCTTGTGGGGACAGGGGGTCGATGAGCAGTTCTTC. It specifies CASSLWGQGVDEQFF. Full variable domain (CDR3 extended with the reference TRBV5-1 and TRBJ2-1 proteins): KAGVTQTPRYLIKTRGQQVTLSCSPISGHRSVSWYQQTPGQGLQFLFEYFSETQRNKGNFPGRFSGRQFSNSRSEMNVSTLELGDSALYLCASSLWGQGVDEQFFGPGTRLTVL.